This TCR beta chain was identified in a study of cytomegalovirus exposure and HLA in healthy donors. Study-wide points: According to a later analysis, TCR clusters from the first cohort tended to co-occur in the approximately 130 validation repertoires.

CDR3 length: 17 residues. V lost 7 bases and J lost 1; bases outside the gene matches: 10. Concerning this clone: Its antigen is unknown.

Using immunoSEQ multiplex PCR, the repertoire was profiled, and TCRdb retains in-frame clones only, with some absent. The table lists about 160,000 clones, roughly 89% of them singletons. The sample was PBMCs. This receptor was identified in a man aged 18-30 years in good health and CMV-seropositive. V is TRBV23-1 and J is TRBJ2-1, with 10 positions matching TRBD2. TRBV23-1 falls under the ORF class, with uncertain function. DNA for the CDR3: TGCGCCAGCACTCCGGGACTAGCGCTCCTTTCCTACAATGAGCAGTTCTTC. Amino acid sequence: CASTPGLALLSYNEQFF.